The 31 T cell receptor beta chains reported below all come from one sample, sequenced in a study of shared clonotypes between healthy human individuals. This table comes from immunoSEQ multiplex PCR, and its TCRdb copy is limited to in-frame clones, with some not included. The sample lists roughly 500,000 clones; about 76% were seen once. The sequencing sample was made of PBMCs. The source is a woman in her 40s in good health. Some clones in this sample may be carry-over from other donors' samples.

Only a few counts were recorded for this clone. The chain is built from TRBV11-2 and TRBJ2-7; the match to TRBD1 covers 9 bases. Per the germline V gene, CDR1 is SGHAT and CDR2 is FQNNGV. This CDR3 contains 14 residues. V lost 5 bases and J lost 4; bases outside the gene matches: 6. The CDR3 sequence is CASSPTGGLYEQYF. Written as DNA, the CDR3 is TGTGCCAGCAGCCCTACAGGGGGCTTATACGAGCAGTACTTC.

The V and J genes are TRBV7-8 and TRBJ1-2; D not resolved. CDR1 SGHVS and CDR2 FQNEAQ come from the germline V gene. V lost 5 bases and J 5 bases, leaving 15 bases between the germline ends. The CDR3 extends over 14 amino acids. CDR3 bases: TGTGCCAGCAGCGCCCTGACTGGGTATTATGGCTACACCTTC. The encoded protein is CASSALTGYYGYTF.

The chain has TRBV10-3 and TRBJ2-7; 8 nucleotides match TRBD1. V was clipped by 7 bases and J by 4 bases; unmatched bases: 6. The CDR3 is 13 residues long. CDR1 and CDR2 (germline): ENHRY, SYGVKD. The CDR3 sequence is CAIMQQGEYEQYF. CDR3 sequence (DNA): TGTGCCATCATGCAACAGGGGGAGTACGAGCAGTACTTC.

The chain joins TRBV2 to TRBJ1-6, with 9 nucleotides matching TRBD1. V was pared by 4 bases and J by 8 bases, with 3 bases of the junction left unmatched. Germline V CDR1 and CDR2: SNHLY, FYNNEI. The length of the CDR3 is 14 residues. The CDR3 here is CASSAGQGYSPLHF. In DNA form, the CDR3 reads TGTGCCAGCAGTGCTGGACAGGGGTATTCACCCCTCCACTTT.

The chain recombines TRBV19 with TRBJ1-1, with D hard to call. This CDR3 spans 16 amino acids. CDR1 is LNHDA, CDR2 SQIVND, per germline (reference sequence). Deletions cut 5 bases from V and 1 base from J, with 17 bases between. The CDR3 region is CASSWAPPRENTEAFF. CDR3 DNA: TGTGCCAGTAGTTGGGCACCCCCAAGGGAGAACACTGAAGCTTTCTTT.

The V and J genes are TRBV21-1 and TRBJ2-2; the D segment call TRBD1 is taken from the table without a DNA check. TRBV21-1 is annotated as a pseudogene. The CDR3 contains 15 residues. In nucleotides, the CDR3 is TGTGCCAGCAGTCAACAGGGAAATAACACCGGGGAGCTGTTTTTT. Encoded protein: CASSQQGNNTGELFF.

V usage is TRBV9 and J usage is TRBJ1-3; weak D call: TRBD1 (5 bases). The CDR3 runs to 16 residues. Germline-derived CDR1 and CDR2 are SGDLS and YYNGEE. V lost 3 bases to trimming and J lost 3 bases, with 16 bases between them. In nucleotides, the CDR3 is TGTGCCAGCAGCGCCTTATTTGGGGGAAGTGGAAACACCATATATTTT. It encodes CASSALFGGSGNTIYF.

The chain combines TRBV2 with TRBJ2-5; weak D call: TRBD1 (5 bases). Trimming cost V 8 bases and J 4 bases, with 14 bases left between them. CDR3 length: 13 amino acids. Germline V CDR1 and CDR2: SNHLY, FYNNEI. This chain's CDR3 is CASEQTRGETQYF. In nucleotides, the CDR3 is TGTGCCAGCGAACAGACAAGGGGAGAGACCCAGTACTTC.

This clone was seen only once. The chain is built from TRBV11-2 and TRBJ2-1; 9 bases map to TRBD1. V lost 1 base, J lost 9 bases, and 13 bases stayed unmatched. CDR3 length equals 17 residues. CDR1 is SGHAT, CDR2 FQNNGV, per germline. This CDR3 reads CASSLGGGGTGRGEQFF. In DNA, the CDR3 is TGTGCCAGCAGCTTAGGTGGTGGGGGGACAGGGAGGGGTGAGCAGTTCTTC.

The chain couples TRBV15 to TRBJ2-1, with D unclear. V gave up 3 bases and J gave up 8 bases, with 14 bases separating them. Germline CDR1 is LNHNV and CDR2 is YYDKDF (reference sequence). This CDR3 is 14 amino acids long. CDR3 nucleotide sequence: TGTGCCACCAGCAGGTCACTACTTCAGCATGAGCAGTTCTTC. This encodes CATSRSLLQHEQFF.

The rearrangement links TRBV18 to TRBJ1-1; the D is unclear. The CDR3 is 13 residues long. The V end lost 5 bases, the J end lost 0 bases, and 7 bases lay between the germline ends. The germline gives CDR1 KGHSH, CDR2 LQKENI. The CDR3 reads CASSTLMNTEAFF. DNA for the CDR3: TGTGCCAGCTCAACTTTAATGAACACTGAAGCTTTCTTT.

The count of this clone is one. Since a far larger clone is one base different, this is likely a read error. The same CDR3 is also encoded by other DNA sequences in this sample. The V call is TRBV6-4, the J call TRBJ2-2, with a tentative D call TRBD1 (6 bases). V shed 7 bases and J shed 5 bases, with 14 bases lying between them. The CDR3 covers 14 residues. Germline assignment: CDR1 MRHNA and CDR2 SNTAGT. CDR3 residues: CASTPRTETGELFF. Here the CDR3 DNA reads TGTGCCAGCACCCCTAGGACAGAAACCGGGGAGCTGTTTTTT.

V is TRBV5-6 and J is TRBJ2-3; D is uncertain. V was pared by 1 base and J by 0 bases, with 12 bases between. Per germline, CDR1 SGHDT and CDR2 YYEEEE. The CDR3 totals 16 residues. Here the CDR3 DNA reads TGTGCCAGCAGCTTGATAGGTGGAACTAGCACAGATACGCAGTATTTT. Amino acids: CASSLIGGTSTDTQYF. Complete variable domain (other parts from reference TRBV5-6 and TRBJ2-3): DAGVTQSPTHLIKTRGQQVTLRCSPKSGHDTVSWYQQALGQGPQFIFQYYEEEERQRGNFPDRFSGHQFPNYSSELNVNALLLGDSALYLCASSLIGGTSTDTQYFGPGTRLTVL.

Note on this clone: A much larger clone differs by one base, so this may be a read error. The same CDR3 can be traced to other DNA sequences in this sample. The chain is built from TRBV15 and TRBJ2-1, with D unclear. The CDR3 is 12 residues long. The V gene's germline CDR1 is LNHNV and CDR2 YYDKDF (reference sequence). Trimming removed 0 bases from V and 8 bases from J, with 5 bases in between. The CDR3 nucleotides read TGTGCCACCAGCAGAGACGAGGATGAGCAGTTCTTC. Its translation: CATSRDEDEQFF.

The gene calls are TRBV5-1 and TRBJ1-5, with no clear D. Germline V gene data show CDR1 as SGHRS and CDR2 as YFSETQ. The CDR3 is 14 amino acids. Deletions cut 5 bases from V and 5 bases from J, with 14 bases between. CDR3 DNA sequence: TGCGCCAGCAGTGGAGGTAACGCGGATCAGCCCCAGCATTTT. Translation gives CASSGGNADQPQHF.

Note on this clone: Other DNA sequences in the sample encode the same CDR3. The chain recombines TRBV5-1 with TRBJ2-5; no clear D. Trimming shortened V by 0 bases and J by 1 base, and 7 bases separated the two germline ends. In germline, CDR1 is SGHRS, CDR2 YFSETQ. This CDR3 spans 14 amino acids. CDR3 coding DNA: TGCGCCAGCAGCTTGGGGCGGACCCAAGAGACCCAGTACTTC. This translates into CASSLGRTQETQYF.

The count of this clone is one. The chain is built from TRBV5-4 and TRBJ2-1; 7 nucleotides match TRBD2. The V and J ends lost 9 bases and 9 bases, in that order; junction bases with no gene match: 18. Germline V gene data show CDR1 as SGHNT and CDR2 as YYREEE (reference sequence). This CDR3 region has 15 residues. CDR3 region: CAISPGLADSAEQFF. The CDR3 nucleotides read TGTGCCATCTCCCCTGGGCTAGCGGATTCGGCTGAGCAGTTCTTC.

In this sample, this clone turned up a few times. This sequence joins TRBV30 and TRBJ1-2; D remains ambiguous. The CDR3 extends over 12 amino acids. Germline values: CDR1 GTSNPN, CDR2 SVGIG (reference sequence). V gave up 3 bases and J gave up 4 bases, with 9 bases separating them. Here the CDR3 DNA reads TGTGCCTGGAGCTCTCCGGGCTATGGCTACACCTTC. Translating gives CAWSSPGYGYTF.

CDR3 amino acids: CASSTGTYTGELFF. The CDR3 DNA sequence: TGTGCCAGCAGCACCGGGACATACACCGGGGAGCTGTTTTTT. The V and J genes are TRBV7-8 and TRBJ2-2, with a possible D match to TRBD1 (6 bases). V dropped 5 bases and J dropped 3 bases, with 10 bases sitting between them. This CDR3 region has 14 residues. Per the germline V gene, CDR1 is SGHVS and CDR2 is FQNEAQ. The full variable domain, completed using reference TRBV7-8 and TRBJ2-2, is GAGVSQSPRYKVAKRGQDVALRCDPISGHVSLFWYQQALGQGPEFLTYFQNEAQLDKSGLPSDRFFAERPEGSVSTLKIQRTQQEDSAVYLCASSTGTYTGELFFGEGSRLTVL.

In this sample, this clone turned up a few times. CDR3 DNA: TGTGCCAGCACCCTCATGGGGGGTTTAGGTGAGGCAGATACGCAGTATTTT. Translated: CASTLMGGLGEADTQYF. V gene TRBV28 combines with J gene TRBJ2-3; tentative D call: TRBD2 (6 bases). This CDR3 has 17 residues. CDR1 is MDHEN and CDR2 is SYDVKM in the germline V gene. Trimming took off 7 bases at V and 4 bases at J, with 24 bases between the two ends.

In this sample, this clone turned up a few times. The chain recombines TRBV4-1 with TRBJ1-1; D is ambiguous. Trimming stripped 2 bases from V and 5 bases from J, with 15 bases between. The germline gives CDR1 MGHRA, CDR2 YSYEKL. The CDR3 runs 15 residues. CDR3: CASSQIGGLATEAFF. The CDR3 nucleotides are TGCGCCAGCAGCCAAATCGGAGGGTTGGCAACTGAAGCTTTCTTT.

The gene calls are TRBV4-3 and TRBJ2-7; D not resolved. V dropped 0 bases and J dropped 0 bases, with 6 bases sitting between them. CDR1 is LGHNA and CDR2 is YSLEER in the germline V gene. CDR3 length equals 14 residues. As DNA, the CDR3 is TGCGCCAGCAGCCAAGATTTCGCCTCCTACGAGCAGTACTTC. This gives the protein CASSQDFASYEQYF.

This clone was counted between two and nine times. The rearrangement joins TRBV20-1 to TRBJ2-3; D may correspond to TRBD1 or TRBD2 (5 bases each). This CDR3 spans 11 amino acids. V was shortened by 5 bases and J by 6 bases, with 9 bases between the two germline ends. From germline, CDR1 is DFQATT and CDR2 SNEGSKA (reference sequence). Written as DNA, the CDR3 is TGCAGTGCTCCAGAGGGGGATACGCAGTATTTT. Its translation is CSAPEGDTQYF.

This sequence joins TRBV10-2 and TRBJ2-7; a weak D match, TRBD1 (6 bases). V lost 6 bases, J lost 0 bases, and 9 bases lay in between. CDR1 and CDR2 from the germline V gene are WSHSY and SAAADI. The length of the CDR3 is 13 residues. The CDR3 protein is CASRETGSYEQYF. CDR3 coding DNA: TGCGCCAGCAGAGAGACAGGCTCCTACGAGCAGTACTTC.

This clone was found a few times. The rearrangement uses TRBV5-4 and TRBJ2-1; the D is unclear. The germline gives CDR1 SGHNT, CDR2 YYREEE (reference sequence). The CDR3 length is 12 residues. Trimming shortened V by 0 bases and J by 10 bases, and 8 bases separated the two germline ends. CDR3 loop: CASSLVSSEQFF. For the CDR3, the DNA is TGTGCCAGCAGCTTGGTTAGCTCCGAGCAGTTCTTC.

This clone has a single count. V and J are TRBV28 and TRBJ2-5; D remains ambiguous. The CDR3 extends over 12 amino acids. The germline V and J ends were trimmed by 5 bases and 5 bases, with 9 bases remaining between them. Germline assignment: CDR1 MDHEN and CDR2 SYDVKM. This chain's CDR3 is CASSVVGETQYF. The CDR3 nucleotides are TGTGCCAGCAGTGTGGTGGGGGAGACCCAGTACTTC.

This clone was detected only a few times. The V gene is TRBV11-2, the J gene TRBJ2-1, with 9 bases that match TRBD2. Trimming at V came to 1 base and at J to 9 bases, leaving 7 bases not matched to a gene. This CDR3 is built from 15 residues. CDR1 and CDR2 (germline): SGHAT, FQNNGV. CDR3 residues: CASSLGAGGVGEQFF. The CDR3 coding sequence is TGTGCCAGCAGCTTAGGGGCGGGAGGGGTCGGTGAGCAGTTCTTC.

A single count supports this clone. The J gene is TRBJ1-1, the V gene TRBV7-2; 7 nucleotides line up with TRBD1. Germline V lookup: CDR1 SGHTA, CDR2 FQGNSA. J was trimmed by 4 bases and V by 5 bases; bases with no gene match: 7. This CDR3 spans 14 amino acids. CDR3: CASSGQTGSTEAFF. The CDR3 DNA reads TGTGCCAGCAGCGGGCAGACAGGGTCCACTGAAGCTTTCTTT.

The chain is built from TRBV7-9 and TRBJ2-5; D remains unclear. Trimming stripped 1 base from V and 4 bases from J, with 10 bases between. Germline loops: CDR1 SEHNR, CDR2 FQNEAQ (reference sequence). The CDR3 extends over 14 amino acids. The CDR3 loop reads CASSLGVSGETQYF. The CDR3 DNA reads as TGTGCCAGCAGCTTAGGAGTTTCGGGAGAGACCCAGTACTTC.

The chain carries TRBV18 and TRBJ1-1; D is uncertain. CDR1 and CDR2 (germline): KGHSH, LQKENI. V was cut by 3 bases and J by 0 bases, with 14 bases left in between. The length of the CDR3 is 16 residues. CDR3 region: CASSPSIGILNTEAFF. The CDR3 region has the DNA TGTGCCAGCTCACCTAGTATTGGCATATTGAACACTGAAGCTTTCTTT.

The chain couples TRBV7-2 to TRBJ1-3, with D maybe TRBD1 (6 bases). Trimming cost V 4 bases and J 7 bases, with 11 bases left between them. CDR1 and CDR2 (germline): SGHTA, FQGNSA. The CDR3 spans 13 residues. CDR3 coding DNA: TGTGCCAGCAGCTCAGGGGCTCGGAACACCATATATTTT. Translating gives CASSSGARNTIYF.